Listed below are T cell receptor beta chains from one sample, sequenced in a study of blood T cell repertoires in COVID-19. Some clones are missing from TCRdb's copy, which holds only in-frame ones; the method was immunoSEQ multiplex PCR. The sample includes fewer than 150,000 clones, under 85% seen only once; the top ten take approximately 6.6%. The sample taken for sequencing was peripheral blood. The receptors come from a human donor in a cohort sampled during active COVID-19. The CDR3 runs from the conserved cysteine through the conserved F or W. Fields, in order: V gene, J gene, CDR3 length, D gene, clone size, CDR3 DNA, CDR3 protein. D genes are given only for firm matches. The size field is filled for only some rows; it gives once, few, many or a size class.

v_gene: TRBV6-5; j_gene: TRBJ1-6; len: 15; d_gene: TRBD1; abundance: -; CDR3nt: TGTGCCAGCAGTTACTCGGGACAGCGGTCATCACCCCTCCACTTT; CDR3aa: CASSYSGQRSSPLHF
v_gene: TRBV7-9; j_gene: TRBJ2-5; len: 15; d_gene: -; abundance: -; CDR3nt: TGTGCCAGCAGTAGAAGAAGGACAGAGCAAGAGACCCAGTACTTC; CDR3aa: CASSRRRTEQETQYF
v_gene: TRBV2; j_gene: TRBJ1-2; len: 13; d_gene: TRBD1; abundance: few; CDR3nt: TGTGCCAGCAGTAGGGACAGGGGATATGGCTACACCTTC; CDR3aa: CASSRDRGYGYTF
v_gene: TRBV6-5; j_gene: TRBJ1-2; len: 12; d_gene: -; abundance: -; CDR3nt: TGTGCCAGCAGCGGGTCTACTGATGGCTACACCTTC; CDR3aa: CASSGSTDGYTF
v_gene: TRBV10-3; j_gene: TRBJ1-2; len: 13; d_gene: TRBD1; abundance: once; CDR3nt: TGTGCCATCAGTGGACAGGGGAGTTCTGGCTACACCTTC; CDR3aa: CAISGQGSSGYTF
v_gene: TRBV5-1; j_gene: TRBJ1-2; len: 15; d_gene: TRBD1; abundance: once; CDR3nt: TGCGCCAGCAGCTTGACAGGGGGCGCTTCCTATGGCTACACCTTC; CDR3aa: CASSLTGGASYGYTF
v_gene: TRBV5-3; j_gene: TRBJ2-7; len: 14; d_gene: TRBD1; abundance: -; CDR3nt: TGTGCCAGAAGCCAGGACAGGGTCACCTACGAGCAGTACTTC; CDR3aa: CARSQDRVTYEQYF
v_gene: TRBV7-2; j_gene: TRBJ1-2; len: 17; d_gene: -; abundance: -; CDR3nt: TGTGCCAGCGCTACGTCGGGAAGTACCCTATTTAACTATGGCTACACCTTC; CDR3aa: CASATSGSTLFNYGYTF
v_gene: TRBV7-2; j_gene: TRBJ2-7; len: 13; d_gene: TRBD2; abundance: few; CDR3nt: TGTGCCAGCAGCTTAGGACTAGCAGCCCTTTCGTACTTC; CDR3aa: CASSLGLAALSYF
v_gene: TRBV28; j_gene: TRBJ1-1; len: 15; d_gene: -; abundance: -; CDR3nt: TGTGCCAGCAGTCTCCCGGGACTTGGGAACACTGAAGCTTTCTTT; CDR3aa: CASSLPGLGNTEAFF